This T cell receptor (beta chain) appears in the sequencing data of a study of human T cells and chemical hapten exposure. On the study more broadly: A patient group, mainly female, showed alopecia areata, totalis or universalis.

This clonotype was counted a few times. The time point denotes: pre-sensitization, week 0. Regarding treatment: therapeutic diphenylcyclopropenone sensitization with weekly scalp DPC. TCRdb recomputed calls from the RACE reads with MiXCR, one row per CDR3 protein. This sample has under 300,000 distinct CDR3 sequences, with roughly 7.7% found just once. The sequence came from a man in his late teens or twenties with alopecia areata. Some clones in this sample may be carry-over from other donors' samples. Sequencing was performed on whole blood, taken in connection with sensitization to the hapten diphenylcyclopropenone (DPC).

This CDR3 reads CASSLALWNEQFF. The CDR3 DNA sequence: TGTGCCAGCAGCTTAGCTCTGTGGAATGAGCAGTTCTTC. This sequence joins TRBV7-9 and TRBJ2-1; no firm D call. The V gene lost 0 bases and the J gene lost 7 bases, with 7 bases spanning the gap. Germline CDR1 and CDR2: SEHNR and FQNEAQ (reference sequence). The length of the CDR3 is 13 residues.